This is a list of T cell receptor beta chains from one sample in a study of blood T cell repertoires in COVID-19. The table came from immunoSEQ multiplex PCR; TCRdb's copy has only in-frame clones and leaves some out. The sample contains over 300,000 clones, nearly 90% of which appear only once. The sample was PBMCs or T cells enriched from blood (not recorded which). The receptor source for this set is a woman aged 25 to 39 who had recovered from COVID-19. Each CDR3 is given with its conserved first and last residue. A D gene is named only where the DNA matches it firmly. Size tells how often a clone was seen (once, few, many) or the class of an expanded clone, and some rows leave it out.

clone_size	cdr3_length	v_call	j_call	d_call	cdr3_nt	cdr3_aa
.	15	TRBV4-2	TRBJ1-1	.	TGTGCCAGCAGCCCCCTTATGACATCAGACACTGAAGCTTTCTTT	CASSPLMTSDTEAFF
once	16	TRBV3-1/TRBV3-2	TRBJ2-3	TRBD2	TGTGCCAGCGGGACTAGCGGTTGGGGCGAGACAGATACGCAGTATTTT	CASGTSGWGETDTQYF
.	14	TRBV5-1	TRBJ2-5	.	TGCGCCAGCAGCACAGGTGCCCTCCAAGAGACCCAGTACTTC	CASSTGALQETQYF
.	17	TRBV2	TRBJ2-3	.	TGTGCCAGCAGTGAAACCTCCCTTAGGGGAAGCTCAGATACGCAGTATTTT	CASSETSLRGSSDTQYF
.	16	TRBV4-1	TRBJ1-3	.	TGCGCCAGCAGCCAGGTGACAGGACGATCTGGAAACACCATATATTTT	CASSQVTGRSGNTIYF
.	12	TRBV5-1	TRBJ1-2	TRBD1	TGCGCCAGCAGAGGGACAGGGGGTGGCTACACCTTC	CASRGTGGGYTF
.	18	TRBV5-1	TRBJ2-5	TRBD2	TGCGCCAGCAGTCCCCCGGGACTAGCTTCCGCGGGACAAGAGACCCAGTACTTC	CASSPPGLASAGQETQYF
.	15	TRBV14	TRBJ2-6	.	TGTGCCAGCAGCCCGTTAGTCTCTGGGGCCAACGTCCTGACTTTC	CASSPLVSGANVLTF
.	14	TRBV18	TRBJ2-1	TRBD2	TGTGCCATCGGGCGGCTAGCGGTATACAATGAGCAGTTCTTC	CAIGRLAVYNEQFF
.	16	TRBV6-1	TRBJ2-1	TRBD2	TGTGCCAGCAGTGCGACCCGCGGGGGGGCTTACAATGAGCAGTTCTTC	CASSATRGGAYNEQFF
.	15	TRBV11-2	TRBJ2-7	TRBD1	TGTGCCAGCAGCTCCCGGTGGGGACAGGCCTACGAGCAGTACTTC	CASSSRWGQAYEQYF
.	14	TRBV14	TRBJ1-2	.	TGTGCCAGCAGCCAACTACGGGGGGCTCATGGCTACACCTTC	CASSQLRGAHGYTF
once	16	TRBV25-1	TRBJ1-6	TRBD1	TGTGCCAGCAGTACTCGGACAGGGGCACTAAATTCACCCCTCCACTTT	CASSTRTGALNSPLHF
.	14	TRBV27	TRBJ1-1	.	TGTGCCAGCAGCCCACTCCTGCGTGAAACTGAAGCTTTCTTT	CASSPLLRETEAFF
.	14	TRBV5-8	TRBJ1-1	.	TGTGCCAGCAGCTACCTAAGAGGGAGCACTGAAGCTTTCTTT	CASSYLRGSTEAFF
.	16	TRBV27	TRBJ1-6	.	TGTGCCAGCAGTTTTCTGTTGGCAGGGAATAATTCACCCCTCCACTTT	CASSFLLAGNNSPLHF
.	15	TRBV7-8	TRBJ1-1	.	TGTGCCAGCAGACGCGCGGGCCTTATGAACACTGAAGCTTTCTTT	CASRRAGLMNTEAFF
once	14	TRBV27	TRBJ1-4	TRBD1	TGTGCCAGCAGTTATAGGGGGCTTAATGAAAAACTGTTTTTT	CASSYRGLNEKLFF